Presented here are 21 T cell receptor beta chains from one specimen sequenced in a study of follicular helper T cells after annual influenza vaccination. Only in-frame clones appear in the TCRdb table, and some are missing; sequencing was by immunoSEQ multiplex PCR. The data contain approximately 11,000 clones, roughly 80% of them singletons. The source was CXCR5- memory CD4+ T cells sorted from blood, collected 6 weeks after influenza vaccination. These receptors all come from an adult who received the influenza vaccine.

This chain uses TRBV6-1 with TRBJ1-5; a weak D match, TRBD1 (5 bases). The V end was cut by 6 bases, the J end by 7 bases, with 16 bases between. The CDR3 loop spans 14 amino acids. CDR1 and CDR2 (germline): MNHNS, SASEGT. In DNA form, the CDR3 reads TGTGCCAGCAGCATAAGGGGAGCCTTCCAGCCCCAGCATTTT. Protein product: CASSIRGAFQPQHF.

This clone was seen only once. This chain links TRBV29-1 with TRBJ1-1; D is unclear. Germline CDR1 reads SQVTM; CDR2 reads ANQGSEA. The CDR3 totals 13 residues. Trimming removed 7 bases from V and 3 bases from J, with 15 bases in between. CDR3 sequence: CSAWTPVDTEAFF. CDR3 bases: TGCAGCGCCTGGACGCCGGTCGACACTGAAGCTTTCTTT.

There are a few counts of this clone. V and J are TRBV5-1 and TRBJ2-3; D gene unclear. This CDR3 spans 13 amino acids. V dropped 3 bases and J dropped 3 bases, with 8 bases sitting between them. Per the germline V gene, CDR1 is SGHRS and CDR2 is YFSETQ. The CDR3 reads CASSSGRTDTQYF. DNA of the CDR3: TGCGCCAGCAGCTCTGGGCGGACAGATACGCAGTATTTT.

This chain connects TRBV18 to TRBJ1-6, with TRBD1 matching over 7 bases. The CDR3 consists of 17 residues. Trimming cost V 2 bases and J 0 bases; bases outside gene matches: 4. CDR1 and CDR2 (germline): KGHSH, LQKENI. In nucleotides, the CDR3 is TGTGCCAGCTCACCATCGGGACAGAGCTCCTATAATTCACCCCTCCACTTT. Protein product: CASSPSGQSSYNSPLHF. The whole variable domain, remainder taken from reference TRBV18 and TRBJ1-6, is NAGVMQNPRHLVRRRGQEARLRCSPMKGHSHVYWYRQLPEEGLKFMVYLQKENIIDESGMPKERFSAEFPKEGPSILRIQQVVRGDSAAYFCASSPSGQSSYNSPLHFGNGTRLTVT.

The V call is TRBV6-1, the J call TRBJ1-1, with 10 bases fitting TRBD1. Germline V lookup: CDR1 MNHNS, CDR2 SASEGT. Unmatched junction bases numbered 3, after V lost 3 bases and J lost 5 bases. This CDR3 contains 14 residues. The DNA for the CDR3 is TGTGCCAGCAGTGAGGGGACAGGGGAGACTGAAGCTTTCTTT. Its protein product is CASSEGTGETEAFF.

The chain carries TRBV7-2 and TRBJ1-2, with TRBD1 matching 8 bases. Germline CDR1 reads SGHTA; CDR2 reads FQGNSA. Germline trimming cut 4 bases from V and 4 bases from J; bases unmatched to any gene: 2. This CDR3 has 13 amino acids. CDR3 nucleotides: TGTGCCAGCAGCTGGACAGGGTCCTATGGCTACACCTTC. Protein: CASSWTGSYGYTF.

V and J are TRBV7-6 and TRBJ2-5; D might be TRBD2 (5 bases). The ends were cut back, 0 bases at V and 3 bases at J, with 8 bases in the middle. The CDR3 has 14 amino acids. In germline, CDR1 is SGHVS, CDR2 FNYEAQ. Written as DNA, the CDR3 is TGTGCCAGCAGCTTAGCGTTGAGGGAAGAGACCCAGTACTTC. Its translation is CASSLALREETQYF.

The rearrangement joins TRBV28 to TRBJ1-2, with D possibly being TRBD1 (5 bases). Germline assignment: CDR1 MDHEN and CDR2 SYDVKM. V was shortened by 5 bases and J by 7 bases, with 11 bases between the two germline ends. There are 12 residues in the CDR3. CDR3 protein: CASSPTGLGYTF. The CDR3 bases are TGTGCCAGCAGTCCAACGGGGCTTGGCTACACCTTC.

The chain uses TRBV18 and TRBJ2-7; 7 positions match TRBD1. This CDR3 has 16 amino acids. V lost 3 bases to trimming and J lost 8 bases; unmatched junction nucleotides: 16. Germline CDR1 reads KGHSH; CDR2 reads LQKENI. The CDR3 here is CASSPDIPGGLSQQYF. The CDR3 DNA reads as TGTGCCAGCTCACCGGATATCCCAGGGGGATTATCTCAGCAGTACTTC.

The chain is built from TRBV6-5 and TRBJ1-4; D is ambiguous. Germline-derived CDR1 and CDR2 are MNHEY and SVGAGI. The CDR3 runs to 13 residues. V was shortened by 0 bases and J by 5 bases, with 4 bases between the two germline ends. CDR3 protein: CASSYSRNEKLFF. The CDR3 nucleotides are TGTGCCAGCAGTTACTCCCGGAATGAAAAACTGTTTTTT.

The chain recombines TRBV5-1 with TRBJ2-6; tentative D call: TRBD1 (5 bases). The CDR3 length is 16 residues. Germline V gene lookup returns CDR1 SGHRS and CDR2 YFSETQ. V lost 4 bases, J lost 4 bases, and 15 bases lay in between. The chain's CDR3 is CASSTGRHRGANVLTF. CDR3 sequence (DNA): TGCGCCAGCAGCACCGGACGGCACAGGGGGGCCAACGTCCTGACTTTC.

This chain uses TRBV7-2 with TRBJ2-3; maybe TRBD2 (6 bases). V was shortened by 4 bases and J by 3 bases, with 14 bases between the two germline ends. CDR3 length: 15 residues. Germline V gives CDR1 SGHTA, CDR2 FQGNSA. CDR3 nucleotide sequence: TGTGCCAGCAGCTCCCCCGGGGGTGGGACAGATACGCAGTATTTT. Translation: CASSSPGGGTDTQYF.

The chain's CDR3 is CASSYGPTYEQYF. DNA for the CDR3: TGTGCCAGCAGCTACGGTCCCACCTACGAGCAGTACTTC. The genes are TRBV6-5 and TRBJ2-7, with unresolved D. The CDR3 contains 13 residues. Germline-derived CDR1 and CDR2 are MNHEY and SVGAGI. V gave up 6 bases and J gave up 2 bases, with 11 bases separating them.

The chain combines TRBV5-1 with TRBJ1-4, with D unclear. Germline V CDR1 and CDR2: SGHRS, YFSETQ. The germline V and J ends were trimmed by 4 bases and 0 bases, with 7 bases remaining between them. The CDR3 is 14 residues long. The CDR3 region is CASSPGTTNEKLFF. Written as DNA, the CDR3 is TGCGCCAGCAGCCCGGGGACAACTAATGAAAAACTGTTTTTT.

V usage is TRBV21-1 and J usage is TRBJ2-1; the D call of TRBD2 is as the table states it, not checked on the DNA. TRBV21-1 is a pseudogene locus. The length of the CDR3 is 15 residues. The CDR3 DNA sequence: TGTGCCAGCAGCAAAGTGGCGGGCTCCTACAATGAGCAGTTCTTC. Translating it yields CASSKVAGSYNEQFF.

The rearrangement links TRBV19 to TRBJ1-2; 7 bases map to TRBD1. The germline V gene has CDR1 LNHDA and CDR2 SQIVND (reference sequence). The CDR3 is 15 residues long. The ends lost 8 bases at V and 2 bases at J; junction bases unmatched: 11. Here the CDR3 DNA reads TGTGCCAGTCGGACAGGTACAGGGCCAAACTATGGCTACACCTTC. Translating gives CASRTGTGPNYGYTF.

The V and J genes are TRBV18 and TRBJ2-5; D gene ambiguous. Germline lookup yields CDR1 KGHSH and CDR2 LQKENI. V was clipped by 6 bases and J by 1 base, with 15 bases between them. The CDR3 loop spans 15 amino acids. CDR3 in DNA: TGTGCCAGCTCGCCCCGACTGGGCCTCCAAGAGACCCAGTACTTC. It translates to CASSPRLGLQETQYF.

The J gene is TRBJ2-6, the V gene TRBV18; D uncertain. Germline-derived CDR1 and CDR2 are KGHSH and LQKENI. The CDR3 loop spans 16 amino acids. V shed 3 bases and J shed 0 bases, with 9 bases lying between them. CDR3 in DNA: TGTGCCAGCTCACCGGCAGAGACCTCTGGGGCCAACGTCCTGACTTTC. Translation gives CASSPAETSGANVLTF.

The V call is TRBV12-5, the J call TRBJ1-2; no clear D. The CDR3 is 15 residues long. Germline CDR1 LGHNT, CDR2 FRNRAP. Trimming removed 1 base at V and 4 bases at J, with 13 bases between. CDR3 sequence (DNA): TGTGCTAGTGGTTTGGATCCGCCGGCGGGCTATGGCTACACCTTC. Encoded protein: CASGLDPPAGYGYTF.

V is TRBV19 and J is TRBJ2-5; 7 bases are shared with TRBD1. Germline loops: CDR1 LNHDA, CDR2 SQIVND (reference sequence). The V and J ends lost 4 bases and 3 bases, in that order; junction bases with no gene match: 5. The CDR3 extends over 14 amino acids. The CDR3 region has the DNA TGTGCCAGTAGTAAGGGACAGCCGAAAGAGACCCAGTACTTC. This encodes CASSKGQPKETQYF.

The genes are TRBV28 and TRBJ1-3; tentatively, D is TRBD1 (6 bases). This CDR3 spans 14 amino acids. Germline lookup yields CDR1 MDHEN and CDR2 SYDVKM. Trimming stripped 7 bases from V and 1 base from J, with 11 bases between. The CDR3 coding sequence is TGTGCCAGCATCCTCCAGGGGTCTGGAAACACCATATATTTT. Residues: CASILQGSGNTIYF. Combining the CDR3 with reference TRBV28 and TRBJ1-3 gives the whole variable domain DVKVTQSSRYLVKRTGEKVFLECVQDMDHENMFWYRQDPGLGLRLIYFSYDVKMKEKGDIPEGYSVSREKKERFSLILESASTNQTSMYLCASILQGSGNTIYFGEGSWLTVV.